Below, 19 T cell receptor beta chains from the same sample are listed, as sequenced in a study of CD8 T cells in Susac syndrome. About 0.45 to 1 ug RNA was reverse transcribed with random hexamers. TCRdb itself ran the immunoSEQ multiplex PCR reads through MiXCR, one entry per CDR3 protein. The table lists tens of thousands of distinct CDR3 sequences, about 93% of them singletons. Sequenced input: CD8+ T cells from PBMCs. These TCRs come from a human donor with Susac syndrome.

This clonotype was recorded only once. CDR3 sequence reads: CSVGPLNGPQHF. The CDR3 DNA reads as TGCAGCGTTGGTCCCCTTAATGGGCCCCAGCATTTT. This rearrangement joins TRBV29-1 to TRBJ1-5; D ambiguous. Germline V lookup: CDR1 SQVTM, CDR2 ANQGSEA. V was shortened by 4 bases and J by 9 bases, with 13 bases between the two germline ends. The CDR3 has 12 residues.

The rearrangement joins TRBV6-1 to TRBJ2-1; 9 bases map to TRBD2. Trimming removed 5 bases from V and 0 bases from J; junction bases left unmatched: 5. Germline lookup yields CDR1 MNHNS and CDR2 SASEGT. CDR3 length: 16 amino acids. CDR3 nucleotides: TGTGCCAGCAGTCATTTAGCGGGGGTCTCCTACAATGAGCAGTTCTTC. It translates to CASSHLAGVSYNEQFF.

This chain joins TRBV9 and TRBJ1-6; TRBD1 matches 7 bases. Losses at the gene ends were 0 bases for V and 7 bases for J; bases not matched to a gene: 4. The CDR3 runs 15 residues. Germline CDR1 SGDLS, CDR2 YYNGEE. The CDR3 DNA sequence: TGTGCCAGCAGCGTAGCACAGGGGTGGAATTCACCCCTCCACTTT. Amino acid sequence: CASSVAQGWNSPLHF.

This clonotype was found once. This chain connects TRBV29-1 to TRBJ2-1; 8 positions match TRBD1. The germline gives CDR1 SQVTM, CDR2 ANQGSEA. CDR3 length: 13 amino acids. V gave up 5 bases and J gave up 4 bases; unmatched junction bases: 4. This CDR3 reads CSVWTGPYNEQFF. CDR3 DNA: TGCAGCGTTTGGACAGGGCCTTACAATGAGCAGTTCTTC.

The chain uses TRBV11-1 and TRBJ2-5; TRBD1 might be the D (5 bases). V was shortened by 5 bases and J by 0 bases, with 13 bases between the two germline ends. Germline V gene data show CDR1 as SGHAT and CDR2 as FQDESV (reference sequence). The CDR3 extends over 15 amino acids. CDR3 protein: CASSRTDSHQETQYF. DNA of the CDR3: TGTGCCAGCAGCAGAACTGACAGCCACCAAGAGACCCAGTACTTC.

The chain is built from TRBV12-3 or TRBV12-4 and TRBJ2-3; no clear D. V was shortened by 3 bases and J by 0 bases, with 10 bases between the two germline ends. The CDR3 extends over 15 amino acids. CDR3 nucleotide sequence: TGTGCCAGCAGTTTTGCCGGGCGAAGCACAGATACGCAGTATTTT. It is translated as CASSFAGRSTDTQYF.

This clonotype was detected once. V is TRBV13 and J is TRBJ2-7; D unresolved. CDR3 length: 14 residues. Trimming removed 5 bases at V and 5 bases at J, with 16 bases between. Germline values: CDR1 PRHDT, CDR2 FYEKMQ (reference sequence). The CDR3 DNA reads TGTGCCAGCAGCCCCCGTTCGTGGGCGAACGAGCAGTACTTC. It specifies CASSPRSWANEQYF.

The chain employs TRBV2 and TRBJ2-1, with D unresolved. Germline CDR1 is SNHLY and CDR2 is FYNNEI. This CDR3 region has 14 residues. Between the trimmed V and J ends, which lost 3 bases and 7 bases, there was a span of 13 bases. The CDR3 DNA reads TGTGCCAGCAGTGATCCACTAAATGAGAATGAGCAGTTCTTC. Translation gives CASSDPLNENEQFF.

The CDR3 sequence is CSVGGPHEQYF. The CDR3 DNA is TGCAGTGTAGGAGGGCCCCACGAGCAGTACTTC. The chain carries TRBV20-1 and TRBJ2-7; possible D gene TRBD2, 6 bases. The V end was cut by 7 bases, the J end by 5 bases, with 12 bases between. CDR3 length equals 11 residues. Germline V lookup: CDR1 DFQATT, CDR2 SNEGSKA (reference sequence).

This chain joins TRBV7-8 and TRBJ1-5; D may be TRBD1 (5 bases). The germline V gene has CDR1 SGHVS and CDR2 FQNEAQ. The CDR3 loop spans 18 amino acids. Between the trimmed V and J ends, which lost 7 bases and 1 base, there was a span of 23 bases. The chain's CDR3 is CASTPGSAGPLSNQPQHF. The DNA of the CDR3 is TGTGCCAGCACCCCGGGGTCAGCAGGGCCATTGAGCAATCAGCCCCAGCATTTT.

The genes are TRBV12-3 or TRBV12-4 and TRBJ2-1; perhaps TRBD2 as D (5 bases). The CDR3 runs to 15 residues. V was cut by 2 bases and J by 3 bases, with 11 bases left in between. The CDR3 bases are TGTGCCAGCAGTTTATCGAATAGCGTCTACAATGAGCAGTTCTTC. It is translated as CASSLSNSVYNEQFF.

This clonotype showed up just a few times. DNA for the CDR3: TGCGCCAGCAGCCAAGATTATCGGAGCGGGAGCGCCTACAATGAGCAGTTCTTC. It is translated as CASSQDYRSGSAYNEQFF. The gene calls are TRBV4-3 and TRBJ2-1; TRBD2 matches at 8 bases. The CDR3 runs to 18 residues. CDR1 and CDR2 (germline): LGHNA, YSLEER. V was pared by 0 bases and J by 2 bases, with 9 bases of the junction left unmatched.

This clonotype has only one observation. This chain connects TRBV18 to TRBJ2-1, with 12 bases that match TRBD2. Trimming at V came to 1 base and at J to 8 bases, leaving 6 bases not matched to a gene. The CDR3 contains 16 residues. CDR1 and CDR2 from the germline V gene are KGHSH and LQKENI. DNA of the CDR3: TGTGCCAGCTCACCACTCGCTAGCGGGAGGGCCGATGAGCAGTTCTTC. Translating it yields CASSPLASGRADEQFF.

The chain joins TRBV7-2 to TRBJ2-1; D gene unclear. The V end lost 3 bases, the J end lost 0 bases, and 9 bases lay between the germline ends. The CDR3 has 15 residues. CDR1 and CDR2 (germline): SGHTA, FQGNSA. The CDR3 DNA reads TGTGCCAGCAGCTTGAGAACTTCCTCCTACAATGAGCAGTTCTTC. Translation: CASSLRTSSYNEQFF.

V and J are TRBV30 and TRBJ2-1; TRBD2 agrees at 9 bases. CDR1 is GTSNPN and CDR2 is SVGIG in the germline V gene (reference sequence). V lost 2 bases, J lost 8 bases, and 7 bases stayed unmatched. This CDR3 has 14 residues. CDR3 DNA sequence: TGTGCCTGGAGTAATAGCGGGAGTAACGATGAGCAGTTCTTC. Its protein product is CAWSNSGSNDEQFF.

The chain employs TRBV19 and TRBJ1-4; no clear D. Trimming removed 3 bases from V and 11 bases from J, with 22 bases in between. Germline CDR1 and CDR2: LNHDA and SQIVND (reference sequence). CDR3 length equals 16 residues. Written as DNA, the CDR3 is TGTGCCAGTAGTATCGGGCAGCGGCAGCCTAATTGGAAACTGTTTTTT. As protein: CASSIGQRQPNWKLFF.

This clonotype was detected only once. The rearrangement uses TRBV28 and TRBJ2-7; D is possibly TRBD2 (5 bases). The CDR3 spans 13 residues. Germline assignment: CDR1 MDHEN and CDR2 SYDVKM. V dropped 6 bases and J dropped 2 bases, with 11 bases sitting between them. The DNA for the CDR3 is TGTGCCAGCAGAGAGGGAAACGCCTACGAGCAGTACTTC. Translated, it gives CASREGNAYEQYF.

This clonotype is a singleton in its sample. This CDR3 is CATRPSEGGTEAFF. The CDR3 bases are TGTGCCACGCGTCCGTCAGAAGGCGGCACTGAAGCTTTCTTT. V gene TRBV24-1 combines with J gene TRBJ1-1; D unresolved. CDR1 and CDR2 from the germline V gene are KGHDR and SFDVKD. V lost 10 bases and J 4 bases, leaving 18 bases between the germline ends. The CDR3 consists of 14 residues.

This clonotype appeared once. J is TRBJ2-5 and V is TRBV9, with D possibly matching TRBD2 (5 bases). V shed 4 bases and J shed 0 bases, with 16 bases lying between them. This CDR3 region has 16 residues. Per germline, CDR1 SGDLS and CDR2 YYNGEE. CDR3 nucleotides: TGTGCCAGCAGCCCCCCAGTGGGAGAGTACCAAGAGACCCAGTACTTC. Residues: CASSPPVGEYQETQYF.